These 9 T cell receptor beta chains were sequenced from one sample in a study of T cell responses to AZD1222 COVID-19 vaccine. The repertoire was sequenced with immunoSEQ multiplex PCR; TCRdb's copy has only in-frame clones and lacks some. The top ten clones hold 5.2% of a sample with about 89,000 clones, 91% of them seen once. The starting material was peripheral blood, obtained on day 0 of MenACWY control vaccination. The receptors originated from an adult in good health.

This clone showed up just once. V gene TRBV27 combines with J gene TRBJ2-1; TRBD2 matches 7 bases. Germline CDR1 reads MNHEY; CDR2 reads SMNVEV (reference sequence). The CDR3 spans 15 residues. J gave up 1 base and V 2 bases, and 2 bases lay outside the gene matches. The CDR3 DNA follows: TGTGCCAGCAGTTTAAGTAGCGGGTCCTACAATGAGCAGTTCTTC. Protein sequence: CASSLSSGSYNEQFF.

The chain joins TRBV5-6 to TRBJ2-2; D ambiguous. CDR3 length: 11 residues. V was trimmed by 3 bases and J by 7 bases, leaving 4 bases between them. Germline CDR1 and CDR2: SGHDT and YYEEEE. CDR3 sequence reads: CASSWGGELFF. The CDR3 DNA follows: TGTGCCAGCAGCTGGGGCGGGGAGCTGTTTTTT.

This chain connects TRBV5-4 to TRBJ2-3, with TRBD1 as a possible D gene (6 bases). The CDR3 consists of 15 residues. The V gene's germline CDR1 is SGHNT and CDR2 YYREEE (reference sequence). The germline V and J ends were trimmed by 0 bases and 1 base, with 9 bases remaining between them. CDR3 in DNA: TGTGCCAGCAGCTTGGAGGCAGGGGGCACAGATACGCAGTATTTT. Translated, it gives CASSLEAGGTDTQYF.

The V gene is TRBV18, the J gene TRBJ2-1; D remains unclear. CDR3 length: 14 residues. Deletions cut 3 bases from V and 6 bases from J, with 12 bases between. Germline CDR1 reads KGHSH; CDR2 reads LQKENI. The DNA for the CDR3 is TGTGCCAGCTCACCGGTCGGACGTCGCAATGAGCAGTTCTTC. This translates into CASSPVGRRNEQFF.

V is TRBV28 and J is TRBJ1-2; TRBD1 agrees at 8 bases. The germline CDR1 and CDR2 sequences are MDHEN and SYDVKM. V lost 6 bases, J lost 4 bases, and 4 bases stayed unmatched. The CDR3 has 13 amino acids. CDR3 protein: CASSRQGLYGYTF. DNA for the CDR3: TGTGCCAGCAGCCGACAGGGGCTCTATGGCTACACCTTC.

This chain joins TRBV10-3 and TRBJ2-7, with D possibly being TRBD1 (6 bases). The CDR3 is 14 residues long. Germline V gene data show CDR1 as ENHRY and CDR2 as SYGVKD. V lost 3 bases and J lost 0, with 9 bases in between. CDR3 DNA sequence: TGTGCCATCAGTGATAGGGGGAGCTCCTACGAGCAGTACTTC. This gives the protein CAISDRGSSYEQYF.

The chain couples TRBV6-6 to TRBJ1-6, with no clear D. The CDR3 runs 15 residues. V lost 2 bases and J lost 7, with 12 bases in between. CDR1 and CDR2 (germline): MNHNY, SVGAGI (reference sequence). Here the CDR3 DNA reads TGTGCCAGCAGTTACGGAGTGGCCCCGAATTCACCCCTCCACTTT. Translating it yields CASSYGVAPNSPLHF.

This sequence joins TRBV19 and TRBJ1-2; 7 bases align to TRBD1. The ends lost 7 bases at V and 3 bases at J; junction bases unmatched: 8. CDR1 is LNHDA, CDR2 SQIVND, per germline (reference sequence). The CDR3 contains 14 residues. Here the CDR3 reads CASNKQGSHYGYTF. CDR3 DNA sequence: TGTGCCAGTAATAAACAGGGGTCTCACTATGGCTACACCTTC.

This chain connects TRBV24-1 to TRBJ2-7, with 7 bases fitting TRBD1. In germline, CDR1 is KGHDR, CDR2 SFDVKD. This CDR3 region has 17 residues. Trimming at V came to 3 bases and at J to 3 bases, leaving 13 bases not matched to a gene. The CDR3 DNA is TGTGCCACCAGTGATGGCCCGGGACAAGGGGGCTTCTACGAGCAGTACTTC. This encodes CATSDGPGQGGFYEQYF.